Below are 9 T cell receptor beta chains sequenced from a single sample in a study of response to subunit inactivated influenza vaccine. TCRdb recomputed calls from the RT-PCR reads with MiXCR, one row per CDR3 protein. The data contain approximately 500,000 distinct CDR3 sequences, 10% to 15% of them singletons. This specimen consisted of PBMCs from blood, obtained 35 to 45 days after vaccination. Receptors originate from a man aged 45-60 years who received an inactivated influenza vaccine.

The chain combines TRBV9 with TRBJ2-6; D ambiguous. Deletions cut 3 bases from V and 0 bases from J, with 7 bases between. CDR3 length: 15 residues. Looked up from germline, CDR1 is SGDLS and CDR2 is YYNGEE. As DNA, the CDR3 is TGTGCCAGCAGCGACCACGGCTCTGGGGCCAACGTCCTGACTTTC. Translating gives CASSDHGSGANVLTF.

This clonotype was seen just once. The CDR3 loop is CASSLESSVQTQYF. Written as DNA, the CDR3 is TGTGCCAGCAGCTTGGAGTCTAGCGTCCAGACCCAGTACTTC. V gene TRBV5-5 combines with J gene TRBJ2-5; maybe TRBD2 (6 bases). Germline V lookup: CDR1 SGHKS, CDR2 YYEKEE (reference sequence). The CDR3 is 14 amino acids. Trimming took off 0 bases at V and 6 bases at J, with 12 bases between the two ends. Filled out from reference TRBV5-5 and TRBJ2-5, the complete variable domain reads DAGVTQSPTHLIKTRGQQVTLRCSPISGHKSVSWYQQVLGQGPQFIFQYYEKEERGRGNFPDRFSARQFPNYSSELNVNALLLGDSALYLCASSLESSVQTQYFGPGTRLLVL.

Written as DNA, the CDR3 is TGTGCCAGTAGTGTCGGGACAGACCTCAACTATGGCTACACCTTC. The encoded protein is CASSVGTDLNYGYTF. The gene calls are TRBV19 and TRBJ1-2, with 7 bases aligning to TRBD1. Looked up from germline, CDR1 is LNHDA and CDR2 is SQIVND (reference sequence). With V trimmed by 5 bases and J by 2 bases, 8 bases remained unmatched. CDR3 length: 15 residues.

V is TRBV3-1 and J is TRBJ2-1; 8 positions match TRBD2. J was trimmed by 12 bases and V by 0 bases; bases with no gene match: 4. This CDR3 comprises 13 residues. Germline V gene data show CDR1 as LGHDT and CDR2 as YNNKEL (reference sequence). CDR3 sequence reads: CASSQDLRGGQFF. CDR3 in DNA: TGTGCCAGCAGCCAAGACCTTCGGGGGGGGCAGTTCTTC.

The CDR3 region is CSARDGGQGYEKLFF. The CDR3 bases are TGCAGTGCTAGAGACGGGGGACAGGGTTATGAAAAACTGTTTTTT. The chain recombines TRBV20-1 with TRBJ1-4, with TRBD1 identical over 9 bases. The CDR3 runs 15 residues. Unmatched junction bases numbered 5, after V lost 0 bases and J lost 6 bases. CDR1 and CDR2 (germline): DFQATT, SNEGSKA (reference sequence).

This clonotype was found a few times. V is TRBV12-3 or TRBV12-4 and J is TRBJ1-2, with a tentative D call TRBD1 (6 bases). The CDR3 is 13 amino acids. V dropped 3 bases and J dropped 5 bases, with 10 bases sitting between them. DNA of the CDR3: TGTGCCAGCAGTTTTTCGGGACATTATGGCTACACCTTC. Its translation: CASSFSGHYGYTF.

This clonotype was detected a few times. V is TRBV5-1 and J is TRBJ2-3; D uncertain. V was shortened by 3 bases and J by 4 bases, with 15 bases between the two germline ends. Germline lookup yields CDR1 SGHRS and CDR2 YFSETQ. CDR3 length: 15 residues. DNA for the CDR3: TGCGCCAGCAGCTATTTTCAGTACAGATCAGATACGCAGTATTTT. As protein: CASSYFQYRSDTQYF. The entire variable domain, with the rest obtained from reference TRBV5-1 and TRBJ2-3, is as follows: KAGVTQTPRYLIKTRGQQVTLSCSPISGHRSVSWYQQTPGQGLQFLFEYFSETQRNKGNFPGRFSGRQFSNSRSEMNVSTLELGDSALYLCASSYFQYRSDTQYFGPGTRLTVL.

The gene calls are TRBV20-1 and TRBJ2-7, with D tentatively TRBD1 or TRBD2 (5 bases each). Trimming removed 5 bases from V and 6 bases from J, with 20 bases in between. CDR3 length: 14 amino acids. Germline loops: CDR1 DFQATT, CDR2 SNEGSKA (reference sequence). CDR3 nucleotide sequence: TGCAGTGCTCACCCCGGGGCTGTAGCCTCCGAGCAGTACTTC. This sequence encodes CSAHPGAVASEQYF.

In this sample, this clonotype turned up a few times. The V call is TRBV15, the J call TRBJ2-3; D call uncertain. Trimming shortened V by 2 bases and J by 5 bases, and 11 bases separated the two germline ends. There are 14 residues in the CDR3. Germline CDR1 LNHNV, CDR2 YYDKDF (reference sequence). The CDR3 coding sequence is TGTGCCACCAGCAGAAAACACGCGATAGATACGCAGTATTTT. This codes for CATSRKHAIDTQYF.